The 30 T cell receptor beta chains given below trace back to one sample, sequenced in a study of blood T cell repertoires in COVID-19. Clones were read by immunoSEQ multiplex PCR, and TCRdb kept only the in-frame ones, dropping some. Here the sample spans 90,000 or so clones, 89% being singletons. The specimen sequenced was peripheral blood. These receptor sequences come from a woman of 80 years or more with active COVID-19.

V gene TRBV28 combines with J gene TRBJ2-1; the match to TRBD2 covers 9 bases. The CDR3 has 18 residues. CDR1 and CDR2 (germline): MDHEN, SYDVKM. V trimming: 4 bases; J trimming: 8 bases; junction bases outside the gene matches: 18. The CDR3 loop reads CASSSSGTTLMFSHEQFF. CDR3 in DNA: TGTGCCAGCAGTTCTAGCGGGACTACTCTAATGTTTTCGCATGAGCAGTTCTTC.

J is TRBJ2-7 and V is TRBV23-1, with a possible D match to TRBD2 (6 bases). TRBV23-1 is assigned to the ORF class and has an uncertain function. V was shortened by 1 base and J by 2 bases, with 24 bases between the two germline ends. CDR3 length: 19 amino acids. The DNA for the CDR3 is TGCGCCAGCAGTCAATGGGTCTTGGTTTTAGCGGAGACCACCTACGAGCAGTACTTC. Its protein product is CASSQWVLVLAETTYEQYF.

CDR3: CASTRLYTDTQYF. The DNA for the CDR3 is TGTGCCAGCACCCGACTTTACACAGATACGCAGTATTTT. This sequence joins TRBV3-1 (or the pseudogene TRBV3-2) and TRBJ2-3; D call uncertain. Germline lookup yields CDR1 LGHDT and CDR2 YNNKEL (reference sequence). The length of the CDR3 is 13 residues. V lost 7 bases, J lost 2 bases, and 10 bases lay in between.

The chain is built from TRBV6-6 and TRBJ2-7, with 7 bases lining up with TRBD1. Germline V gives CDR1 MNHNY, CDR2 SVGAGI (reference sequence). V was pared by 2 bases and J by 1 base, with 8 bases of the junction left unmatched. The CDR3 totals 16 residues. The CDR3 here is CASSYRQGTVSYEQYF. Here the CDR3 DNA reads TGTGCCAGCAGTTACAGGCAAGGGACAGTATCCTACGAGCAGTACTTC.

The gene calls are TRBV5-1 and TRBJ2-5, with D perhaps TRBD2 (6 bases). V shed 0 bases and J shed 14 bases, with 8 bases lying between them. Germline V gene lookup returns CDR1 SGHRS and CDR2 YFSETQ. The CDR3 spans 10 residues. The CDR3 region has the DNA TGCGCCAGCAGCTTGGGGACTACCTACTTC. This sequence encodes CASSLGTTYF.

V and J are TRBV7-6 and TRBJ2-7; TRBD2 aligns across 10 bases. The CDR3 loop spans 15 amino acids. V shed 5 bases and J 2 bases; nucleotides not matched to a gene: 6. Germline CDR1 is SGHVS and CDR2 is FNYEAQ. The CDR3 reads CASSPPGLAAYEQYF. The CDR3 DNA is TGTGCCAGCAGCCCACCCGGACTAGCGGCCTACGAGCAGTACTTC.

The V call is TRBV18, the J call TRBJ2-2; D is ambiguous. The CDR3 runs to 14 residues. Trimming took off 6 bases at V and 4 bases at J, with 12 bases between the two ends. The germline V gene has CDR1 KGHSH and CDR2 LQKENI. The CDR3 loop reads CASSPSESTGELFF. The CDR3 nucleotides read TGTGCCAGCTCCCCCAGCGAAAGCACCGGGGAGCTGTTTTTT.

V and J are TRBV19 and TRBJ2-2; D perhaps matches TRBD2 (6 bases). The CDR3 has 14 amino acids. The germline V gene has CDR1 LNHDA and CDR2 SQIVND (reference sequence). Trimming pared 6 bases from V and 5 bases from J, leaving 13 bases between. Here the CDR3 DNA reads TGTGCCAGTAGGGGCAGGGAGGTAACCGGGGAGCTGTTTTTT. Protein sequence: CASRGREVTGELFF. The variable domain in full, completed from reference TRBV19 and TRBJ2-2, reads DGGITQSPKYLFRKEGQNVTLSCEQNLNHDAMYWYRQDPGQGLRLIYYSQIVNDFQKGDIAEGYSVSREKKESFPLTVTSAQKNPTAFYLCASRGREVTGELFFGEGSRLTVL.

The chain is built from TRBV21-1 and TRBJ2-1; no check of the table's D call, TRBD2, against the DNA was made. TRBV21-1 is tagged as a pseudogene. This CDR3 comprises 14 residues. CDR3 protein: CASSPEAEYNEQFF. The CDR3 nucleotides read TGTGCCAGCAGCCCGGAGGCGGAGTACAATGAGCAGTTCTTC.

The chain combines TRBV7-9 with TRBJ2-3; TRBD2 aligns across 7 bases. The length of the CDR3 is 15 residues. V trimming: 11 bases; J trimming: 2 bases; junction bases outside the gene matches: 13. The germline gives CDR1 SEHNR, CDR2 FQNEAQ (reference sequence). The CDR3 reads CAGEGSGYSTDTQYF. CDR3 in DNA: TGTGCCGGGGAGGGTAGCGGGTACTCCACAGATACGCAGTATTTT.

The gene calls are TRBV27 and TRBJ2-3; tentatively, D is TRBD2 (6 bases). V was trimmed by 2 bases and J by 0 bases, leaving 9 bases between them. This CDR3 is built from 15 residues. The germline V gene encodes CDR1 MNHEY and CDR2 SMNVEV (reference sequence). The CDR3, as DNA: TGTGCCAGCAGTTTAATGGGGACTAGCACAGATACGCAGTATTTT. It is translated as CASSLMGTSTDTQYF.

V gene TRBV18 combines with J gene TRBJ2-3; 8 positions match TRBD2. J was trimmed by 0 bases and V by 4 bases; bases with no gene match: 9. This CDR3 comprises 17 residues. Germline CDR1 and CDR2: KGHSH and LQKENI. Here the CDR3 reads CASSRNLAGLSTDTQYF. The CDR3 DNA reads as TGTGCCAGCTCACGGAACTTAGCGGGACTTAGCACAGATACGCAGTATTTT.

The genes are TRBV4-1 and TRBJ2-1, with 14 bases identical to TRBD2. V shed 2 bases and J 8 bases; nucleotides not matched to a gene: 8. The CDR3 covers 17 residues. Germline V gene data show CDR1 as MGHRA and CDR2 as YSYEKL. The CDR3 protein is CASSQLGTSGRQYEQFF. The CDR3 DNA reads TGCGCCAGCAGCCAATTGGGGACTAGCGGGAGACAGTATGAGCAGTTCTTC.

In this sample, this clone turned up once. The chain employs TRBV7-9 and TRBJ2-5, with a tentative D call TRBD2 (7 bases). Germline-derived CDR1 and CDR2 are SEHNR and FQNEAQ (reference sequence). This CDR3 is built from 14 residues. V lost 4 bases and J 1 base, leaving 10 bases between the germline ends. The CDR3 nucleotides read TGTGCCAGCAGCTGGGGGGGGCCCCAAGAGACCCAGTACTTC. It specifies CASSWGGPQETQYF.

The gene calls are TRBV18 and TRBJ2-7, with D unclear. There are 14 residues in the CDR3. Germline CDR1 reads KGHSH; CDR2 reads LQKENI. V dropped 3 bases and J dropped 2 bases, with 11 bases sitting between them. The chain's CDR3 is CASSPAATTYEQYF. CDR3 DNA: TGTGCCAGCTCACCGGCAGCTACTACCTACGAGCAGTACTTC.

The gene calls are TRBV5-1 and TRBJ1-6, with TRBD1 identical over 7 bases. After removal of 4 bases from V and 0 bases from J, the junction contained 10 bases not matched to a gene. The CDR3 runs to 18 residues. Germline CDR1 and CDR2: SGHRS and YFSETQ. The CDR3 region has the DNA TGCGCCAGCAGCGCGACAGGGTTGAGAAGCTCCTATAATTCACCCCTCCACTTT. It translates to CASSATGLRSSYNSPLHF.

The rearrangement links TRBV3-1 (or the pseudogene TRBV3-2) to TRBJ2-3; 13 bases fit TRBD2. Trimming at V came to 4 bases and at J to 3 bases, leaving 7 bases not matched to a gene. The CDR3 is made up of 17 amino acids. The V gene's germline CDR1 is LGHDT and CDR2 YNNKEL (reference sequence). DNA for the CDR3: TGTGCCAGCAGCCGACCCGGGACTAGCGGGAAAACAGATACGCAGTATTTT. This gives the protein CASSRPGTSGKTDTQYF.

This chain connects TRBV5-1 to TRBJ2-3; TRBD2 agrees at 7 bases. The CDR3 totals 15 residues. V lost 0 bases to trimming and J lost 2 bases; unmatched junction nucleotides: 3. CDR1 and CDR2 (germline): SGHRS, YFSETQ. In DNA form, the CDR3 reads TGCGCCAGCAGCTTGGCCGCGGGAGCCACAGATACGCAGTATTTT. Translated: CASSLAAGATDTQYF. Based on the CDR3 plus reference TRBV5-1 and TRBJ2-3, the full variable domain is KAGVTQTPRYLIKTRGQQVTLSCSPISGHRSVSWYQQTPGQGLQFLFEYFSETQRNKGNFPGRFSGRQFSNSRSEMNVSTLELGDSALYLCASSLAAGATDTQYFGPGTRLTVL.

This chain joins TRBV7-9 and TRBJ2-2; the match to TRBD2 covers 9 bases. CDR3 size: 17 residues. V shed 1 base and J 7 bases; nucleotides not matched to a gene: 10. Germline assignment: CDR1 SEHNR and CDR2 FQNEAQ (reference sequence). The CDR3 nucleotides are TGTGCCAGCAGCTTAGGCGGAGCGGGAGGATCGGTCGGGGAGCTGTTTTTT. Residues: CASSLGGAGGSVGELFF.

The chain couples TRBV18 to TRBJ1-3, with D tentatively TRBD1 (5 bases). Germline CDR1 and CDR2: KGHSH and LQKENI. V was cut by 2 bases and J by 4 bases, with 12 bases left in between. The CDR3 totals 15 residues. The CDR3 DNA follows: TGTGCCAGCTCACCAACCGGGCAGGGAGGAAACACCATATATTTT. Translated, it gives CASSPTGQGGNTIYF.

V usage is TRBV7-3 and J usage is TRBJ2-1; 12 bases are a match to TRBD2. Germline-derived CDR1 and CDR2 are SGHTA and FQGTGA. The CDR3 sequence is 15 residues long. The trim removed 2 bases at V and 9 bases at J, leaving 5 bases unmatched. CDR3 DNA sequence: TGTGCCAGCAGCTTAGCTAGCGGGAGGGCCGTTGAGCAGTTCTTC. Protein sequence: CASSLASGRAVEQFF.

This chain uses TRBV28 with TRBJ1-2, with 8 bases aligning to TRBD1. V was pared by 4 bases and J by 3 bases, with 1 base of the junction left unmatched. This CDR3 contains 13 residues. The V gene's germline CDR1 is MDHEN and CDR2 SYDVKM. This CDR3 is CASSSTGDYGYTF. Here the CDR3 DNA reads TGTGCCAGCAGTTCGACAGGGGACTATGGCTACACCTTC.

Here the CDR3 DNA reads TGCGCCAGCAGCCAAGACATGGGGAGATACGAGCAGTACTTC. It is translated as CASSQDMGRYEQYF. The genes are TRBV4-1 and TRBJ2-7, with D maybe TRBD2 (5 bases). CDR1 MGHRA and CDR2 YSYEKL come from the germline V gene. The CDR3 has 14 amino acids. Trimming removed 0 bases from V and 4 bases from J, with 10 bases in between.

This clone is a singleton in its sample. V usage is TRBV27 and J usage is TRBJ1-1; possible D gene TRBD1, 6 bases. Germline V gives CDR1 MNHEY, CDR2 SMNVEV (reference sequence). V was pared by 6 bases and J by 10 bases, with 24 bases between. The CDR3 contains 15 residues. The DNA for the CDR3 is TGTGCCAGCAGCCAGACAGGTGTGGGCCCCAGGGGAGCTTTCTTT. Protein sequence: CASSQTGVGPRGAFF.

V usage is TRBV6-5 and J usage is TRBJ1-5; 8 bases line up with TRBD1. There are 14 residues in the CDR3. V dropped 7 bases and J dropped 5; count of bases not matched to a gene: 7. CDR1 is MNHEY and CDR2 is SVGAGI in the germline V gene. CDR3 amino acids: CASTGQGRDQPQHF. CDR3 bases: TGTGCCAGCACCGGACAGGGTAGAGATCAGCCCCAGCATTTT.

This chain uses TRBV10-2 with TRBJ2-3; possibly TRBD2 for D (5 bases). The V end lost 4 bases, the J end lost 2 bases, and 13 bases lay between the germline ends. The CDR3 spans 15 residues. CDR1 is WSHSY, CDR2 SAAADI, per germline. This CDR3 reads CASSVLASPTDTQYF. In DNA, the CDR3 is TGCGCCAGCAGTGTTCTAGCTTCCCCCACAGATACGCAGTATTTT.

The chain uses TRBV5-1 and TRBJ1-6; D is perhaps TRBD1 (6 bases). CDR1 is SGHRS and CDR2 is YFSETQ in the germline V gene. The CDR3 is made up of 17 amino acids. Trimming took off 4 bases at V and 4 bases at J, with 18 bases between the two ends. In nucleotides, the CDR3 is TGCGCCAGCAGCCCGATGACAGGTCCCTCTTATAATTCACCCCTCCACTTT. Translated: CASSPMTGPSYNSPLHF.

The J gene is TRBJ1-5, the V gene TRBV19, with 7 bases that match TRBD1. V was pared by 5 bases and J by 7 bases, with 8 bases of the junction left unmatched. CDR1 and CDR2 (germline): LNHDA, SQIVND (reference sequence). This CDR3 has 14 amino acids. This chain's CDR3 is CASSPGRGDQPQHF. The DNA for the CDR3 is TGTGCCAGTAGTCCCGGCAGGGGGGACCAGCCCCAGCATTTT.

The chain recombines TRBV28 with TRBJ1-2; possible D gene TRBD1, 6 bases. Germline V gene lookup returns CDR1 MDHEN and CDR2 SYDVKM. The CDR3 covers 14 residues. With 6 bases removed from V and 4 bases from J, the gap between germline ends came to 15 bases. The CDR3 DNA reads TGTGCCAGCAGCAATCCAGGGGCGGCCTATGGCTACACCTTC. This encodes CASSNPGAAYGYTF.

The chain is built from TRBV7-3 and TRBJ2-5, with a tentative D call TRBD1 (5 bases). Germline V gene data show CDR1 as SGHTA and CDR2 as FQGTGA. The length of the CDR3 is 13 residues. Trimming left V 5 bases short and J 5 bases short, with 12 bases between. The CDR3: CASSPGFLETQYF. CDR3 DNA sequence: TGTGCCAGCAGCCCAGGGTTTTTGGAGACCCAGTACTTC. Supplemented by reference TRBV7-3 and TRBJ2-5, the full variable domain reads GAGVSQTPSNKVTEKGKYVELRCDPISGHTALYWYRQSLGQGPEFLIYFQGTGAADDSGLPNDRFFAVRPEGSVSTLKIQRTERGDSAVYLCASSPGFLETQYFGPGTRLLVL.